This T cell receptor beta chain was captured in a study of shared clonotypes between healthy human individuals. Study-wide background: Plates per donor: three CD4 naive, three CD4 memory, two CD8 naive, one CD8 memory.

Trimming took 2 bases from V and 0 from J; bases not matched to a gene: 6. Germline values: CDR1 GTSNPN, CDR2 SVGIG (reference sequence). The CDR3 extends over 16 amino acids. TCRdb's table, derived via immunoSEQ multiplex PCR, lists solely in-frame clones and lacks some. Here the sample spans about 2,200,000 clones, roughly 91% being singletons. In this sample, this clone turned up once. Cells designated naive CD8 were CD45RO-negative and were positively selected for CCR7, with terminally differentiated effector memory CD45RA+ cells excluded. Sequenced input: naive CD8+ T cells from PBMCs. The source is a man aged 18 to 30 in good health. Some clones in this sample may be carry-over from other donors' samples. V and J are TRBV30 and TRBJ2-1; 8 positions match TRBD2. CDR3 bases: TGTGCCTGGAGTCCTCCGGGACTAGGCTCCTACAATGAGCAGTTCTTC. It yields the protein CAWSPPGLGSYNEQFF. Looking up the rest from reference TRBV30 and TRBJ2-1 gives the full variable domain: SQTIHQWPATLVQPVGSPLSLECTVEGTSNPNLYWYRQAAGRGLQLLFYSVGIGQISSEVPQNLSASRPQDRQFILSSKKLLLSDSGFYLCAWSPPGLGSYNEQFFGPGTRLTVL.